This is a list of T cell receptor beta chains from one sample in a study of T cell responses to AZD1222 COVID-19 vaccine. TCRdb's copy holds only in-frame clones and misses some; the assay was immunoSEQ multiplex PCR. The sample has 140,000 to 150,000 clones; around 91% are singletons. The input for sequencing was peripheral blood, taken on day 0 of AZD1222 vaccination. The receptors were sampled from an adult in good health. Both conserved end residues are part of each CDR3. The D gene is left open where the match is weak. Only some rows state a clone size, as once, few, many or a class for expanded clones.

TRBJ1-2 TRBV27 NA NA TGTGCCAGCAGTTCCAGTCTTGCCTATGGCTACACCTTC CASSSSLAYGYTF
TRBJ1-5 TRBV18 NA NA TGTGCCAGCTCACCAGGGGGAGAGAGCAATCAGCCCCAGCATTTT CASSPGGESNQPQHF
TRBJ1-3 TRBV5-1 few NA TGCGCCAGCAGCTTGAGGTCCGGGGATGGAAACACCATATATTTT CASSLRSGDGNTIYF
TRBJ1-5 TRBV6-5 once NA TGTGCCACGGAAGACAGCAATCAGCCCCAGCATTTT CATEDSNQPQHF
TRBJ1-1 TRBV13 NA NA TGTGCCAGCAGCCTACGTCGGGGGGCTGAAGCTTTCTTT CASSLRRGAEAFF
TRBJ2-1 TRBV4-1 NA TRBD2 TGCGCCAGCAGCCGGAGAAAGCGGGAGGGTAACAATGAGCAGTTCTTC CASSRRKREGNNEQFF
TRBJ1-4 TRBV19 once NA TGTGCCAGTAGGCTCCCGGGACGGGGTAATGAAAAACTGTTTTTT CASRLPGRGNEKLFF
TRBJ2-1 TRBV30 few NA TGTGCCTGGACGATCGGACTTACGAACAATGAGCAGTTCTTC CAWTIGLTNNEQFF
TRBJ1-1 TRBV5-8 NA NA TGTGCCAGCAGCTTGGCCGGGACGGTGGGGAACACTGAAGCTTTCTTT CASSLAGTVGNTEAFF
TRBJ1-5 TRBV6-5 NA NA TGTGCCAGCAGTTCGAATAGCAATCAGCCCCAGCATTTT CASSSNSNQPQHF